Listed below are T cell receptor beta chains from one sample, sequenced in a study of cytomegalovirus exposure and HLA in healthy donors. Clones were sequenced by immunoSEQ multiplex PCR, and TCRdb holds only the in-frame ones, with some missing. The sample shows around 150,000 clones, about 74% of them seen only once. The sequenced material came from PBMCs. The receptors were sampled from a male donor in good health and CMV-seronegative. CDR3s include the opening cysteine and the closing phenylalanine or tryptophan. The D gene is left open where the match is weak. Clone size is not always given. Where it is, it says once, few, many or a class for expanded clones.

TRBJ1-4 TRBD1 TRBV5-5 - TGTGCCAGCAGCTTCTCTGCGGACAGGGGTGAAAAACTGTTTTTT CASSFSADRGEKLFF
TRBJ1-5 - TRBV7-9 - TGTTCCAGCAGCCTAGTTGGGGAGAGTAGCAATCAGCCCCAGCATTTT CSSSLVGESSNQPQHF
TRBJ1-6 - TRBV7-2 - TGTGCCAGCAGCTTACCAGGGGAAGTAAACTCACCCCTCCACTTT CASSLPGEVNSPLHF
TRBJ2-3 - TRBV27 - TGTGCCAGCGGCTACCTTAGCCGCACAGATACGCAGTATTTT CASGYLSRTDTQYF
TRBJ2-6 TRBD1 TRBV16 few TGTGCCAGCAGCCGCCTGACAGGGGGTTTCTCTGGGGCCAACGTCCTGACTTTC CASSRLTGGFSGANVLTF
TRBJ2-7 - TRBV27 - TGTGCCAGCAGTTTTGGGTTTTACCCCCAGGGGAGTTACGAGCAGTACTTC CASSFGFYPQGSYEQYF
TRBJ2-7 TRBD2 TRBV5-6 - TGTACCAGCAGCTTGGCCGGGACTAGCACGTACGAGCAGTACTTC CTSSLAGTSTYEQYF
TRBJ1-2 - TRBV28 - TGTGCCAGCAGTGCCGGACAACCAACCTATGGCTACACCTTC CASSAGQPTYGYTF
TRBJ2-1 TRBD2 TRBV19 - TGTGCCAGTAGACTAGTTAGCGGGCAAGACTCCTACAATGAGCAGTTCTTC CASRLVSGQDSYNEQFF
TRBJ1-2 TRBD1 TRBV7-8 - TGTGCCAGCAGCCCCGGAACCGGGACAGGAAATGGCTACACCTTC CASSPGTGTGNGYTF
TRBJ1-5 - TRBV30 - TGTGCCTGGAGTGTACAGGACAATCAGCCCCAGCATTTT CAWSVQDNQPQHF
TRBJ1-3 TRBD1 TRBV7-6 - TGTGCCAGCAGCCGGGGGACAGGTTCGCGGACCTCTGGAAACACCATATATTTT CASSRGTGSRTSGNTIYF
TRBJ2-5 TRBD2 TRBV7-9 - TGTGCCAGCAGCTCCCCCGCCAGCGGGGCGATACAAGAGACCCAGTACTTC CASSSPASGAIQETQYF
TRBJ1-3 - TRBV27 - TGTGCCAGCCGTGGAACAGGCCGGTCTGGAAACACCATATATTTT CASRGTGRSGNTIYF
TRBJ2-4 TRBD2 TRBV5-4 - TGTGCCAGCAGCTCCCTAGCGGGGGGAAACATTCAGTACTTC CASSSLAGGNIQYF
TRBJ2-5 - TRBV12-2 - TGTGCAAGTCGCCCGCGGACTAGCGGGGGGACCGACCAAGAGACCCAGTACTTC CASRPRTSGGTDQETQYF
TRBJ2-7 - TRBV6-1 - TGTGCCAGCAGTGAAGGATGGCGGGATACCTACGAGCAGTACTTC CASSEGWRDTYEQYF
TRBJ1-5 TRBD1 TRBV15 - TGTGCCACCAGCAGATTTGGACAGGGTAGCAATCAGCCCCAGCATTTT CATSRFGQGSNQPQHF
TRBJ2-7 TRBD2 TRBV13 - TGTGCCAGCAGCTTCCGGACTAGCGGGAGATACGAGCAGTACTTC CASSFRTSGRYEQYF
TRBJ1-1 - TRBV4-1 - TGCGCCAGCAGCCCGGGGAGGTTGGGCCCCAACACTGAAGCTTTCTTT CASSPGRLGPNTEAFF
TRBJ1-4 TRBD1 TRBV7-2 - TGTGCCAGCAGCTTAGATTCCGGGACAGGGCAAGAAAAACTGTTTTTT CASSLDSGTGQEKLFF
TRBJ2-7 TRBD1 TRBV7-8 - TGTGCCAGCAGCTTAACCCAGGGGGACGAGCAGTACTTC CASSLTQGDEQYF
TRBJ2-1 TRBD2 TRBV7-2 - TGTGCCAGCAGCTCAAGGGGACTAGCGGGCGGCAATGAGCAGTTCTTC CASSSRGLAGGNEQFF
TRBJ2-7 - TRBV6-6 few TGTGCCAGCAGTCAAAGGGGCTACGTCAACGAGCAGTACTTC CASSQRGYVNEQYF
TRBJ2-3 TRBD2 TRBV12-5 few TGTGCTAGTGGTTTAGGACTAGCGGGACTCACAGATACGCAGTATTTT CASGLGLAGLTDTQYF